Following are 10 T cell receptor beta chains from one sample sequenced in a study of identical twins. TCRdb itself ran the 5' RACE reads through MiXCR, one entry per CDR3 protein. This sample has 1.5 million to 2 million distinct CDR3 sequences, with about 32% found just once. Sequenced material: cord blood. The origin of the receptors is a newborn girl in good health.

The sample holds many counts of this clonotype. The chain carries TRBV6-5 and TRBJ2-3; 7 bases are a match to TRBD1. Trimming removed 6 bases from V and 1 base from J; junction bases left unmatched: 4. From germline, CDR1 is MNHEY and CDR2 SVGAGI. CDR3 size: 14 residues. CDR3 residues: CASRPDRGTDTQYF. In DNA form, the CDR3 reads TGTGCCAGCAGACCCGACAGGGGCACAGATACGCAGTATTTT.

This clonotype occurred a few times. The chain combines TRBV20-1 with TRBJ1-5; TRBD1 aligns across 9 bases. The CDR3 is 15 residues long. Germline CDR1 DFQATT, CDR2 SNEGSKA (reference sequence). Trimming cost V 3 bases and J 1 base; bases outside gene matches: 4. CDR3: CSARLQGASNQPQHF. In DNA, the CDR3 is TGCAGTGCTAGGTTACAGGGGGCCAGCAATCAGCCCCAGCATTTT.

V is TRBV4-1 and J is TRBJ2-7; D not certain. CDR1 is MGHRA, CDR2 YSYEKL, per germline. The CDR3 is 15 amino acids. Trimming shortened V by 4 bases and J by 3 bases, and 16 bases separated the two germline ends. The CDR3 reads CASSRTLARDYEQYF. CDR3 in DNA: TGCGCCAGCAGCCGTACACTCGCGCGTGACTACGAGCAGTACTTC.

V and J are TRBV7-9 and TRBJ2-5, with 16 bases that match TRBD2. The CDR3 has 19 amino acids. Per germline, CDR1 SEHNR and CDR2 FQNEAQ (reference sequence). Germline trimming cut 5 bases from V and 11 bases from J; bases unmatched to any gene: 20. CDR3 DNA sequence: TGTGCCAGCAGCGCGGGACTAGCGGGGGGGCTCACCTCGTACAATGAGCAGTACTTC. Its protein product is CASSAGLAGGLTSYNEQYF.

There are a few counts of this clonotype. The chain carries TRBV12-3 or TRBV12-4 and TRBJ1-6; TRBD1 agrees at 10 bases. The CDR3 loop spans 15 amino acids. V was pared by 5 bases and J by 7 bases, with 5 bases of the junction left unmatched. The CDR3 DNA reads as TGTGCCAGCAGTATCAGACAGGGGGCAAATTCACCCCTCCACTTT. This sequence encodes CASSIRQGANSPLHF.

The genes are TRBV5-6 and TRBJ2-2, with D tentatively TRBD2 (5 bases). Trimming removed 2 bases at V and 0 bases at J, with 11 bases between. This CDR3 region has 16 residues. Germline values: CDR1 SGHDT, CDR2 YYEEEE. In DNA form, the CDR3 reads TGTGCCAGCAGCTTCTTAACACTAGCGAACACCGGGGAGCTGTTTTTT. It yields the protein CASSFLTLANTGELFF.

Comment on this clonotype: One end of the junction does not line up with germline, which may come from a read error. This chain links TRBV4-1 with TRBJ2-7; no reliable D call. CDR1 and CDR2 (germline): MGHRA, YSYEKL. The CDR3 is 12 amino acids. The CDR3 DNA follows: TGCGCCGGCAGCCAAGATGGATACGAGCAGTACTTC. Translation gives CAGSQDGYEQYF.

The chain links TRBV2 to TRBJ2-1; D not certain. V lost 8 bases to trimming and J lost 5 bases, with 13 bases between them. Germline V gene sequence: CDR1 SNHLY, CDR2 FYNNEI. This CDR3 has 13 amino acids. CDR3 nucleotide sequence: TGTGCCAGCCGTTCTACACCGAACAATGAGCAGTTCTTC. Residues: CASRSTPNNEQFF.

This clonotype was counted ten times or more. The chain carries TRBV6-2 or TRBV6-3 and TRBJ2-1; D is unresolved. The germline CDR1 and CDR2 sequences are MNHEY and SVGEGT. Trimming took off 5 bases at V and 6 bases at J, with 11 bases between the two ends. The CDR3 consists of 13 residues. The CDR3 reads CASSLWVGNEQFF. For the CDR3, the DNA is TGTGCCAGCAGTCTGTGGGTAGGCAATGAGCAGTTCTTC.

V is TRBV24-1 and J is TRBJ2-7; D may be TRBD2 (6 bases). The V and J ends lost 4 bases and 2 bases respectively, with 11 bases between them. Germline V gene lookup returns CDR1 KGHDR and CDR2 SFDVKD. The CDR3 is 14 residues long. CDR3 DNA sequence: TGTGCCACCAGTGACGCGGGGCCCGCCTACGAGCAGTACTTC. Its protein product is CATSDAGPAYEQYF.